These T cell receptor beta chains were read from a single sample in a study of blood T cell repertoires in COVID-19. The assay was immunoSEQ multiplex PCR, and TCRdb's table has in-frame clones only and misses some. The sample gives 250,000 to 350,000 clones, around 85% of which show up once; 4.3% is in the top ten. The sequenced sample was PBMCs or T cells enriched from blood (not recorded which). These receptors were collected from a woman under 40 who had recovered from COVID-19. Both conserved end residues are trimmed from each CDR3. D genes are given only for firm matches.

j_call d_call v_call cdr3_aa
TRBJ1-1 . TRBV27 ASSFQGGDTEAF
TRBJ2-7 . TRBV12-3/TRBV12-4 ASSLQTGYEQY
TRBJ1-1 TRBD1 TRBV7-2 ASSPRGTAIYSGAF
TRBJ2-5 . TRBV18 ASSPQGQNQETQY
TRBJ2-2 TRBD2 TRBV10-1 ASRKLAGVKDTGELF
TRBJ1-1 . TRBV7-2 ASSLQVRNTEAF
TRBJ1-5 TRBD1 TRBV18 ASSQDRPNQPQH
TRBJ1-2 . TRBV28 ASSLQGRTFVGYT
TRBJ1-5 . TRBV25-1 ASSESAGYSNQPQH
TRBJ1-4 TRBD1 TRBV2 ASRGQGGEKLF